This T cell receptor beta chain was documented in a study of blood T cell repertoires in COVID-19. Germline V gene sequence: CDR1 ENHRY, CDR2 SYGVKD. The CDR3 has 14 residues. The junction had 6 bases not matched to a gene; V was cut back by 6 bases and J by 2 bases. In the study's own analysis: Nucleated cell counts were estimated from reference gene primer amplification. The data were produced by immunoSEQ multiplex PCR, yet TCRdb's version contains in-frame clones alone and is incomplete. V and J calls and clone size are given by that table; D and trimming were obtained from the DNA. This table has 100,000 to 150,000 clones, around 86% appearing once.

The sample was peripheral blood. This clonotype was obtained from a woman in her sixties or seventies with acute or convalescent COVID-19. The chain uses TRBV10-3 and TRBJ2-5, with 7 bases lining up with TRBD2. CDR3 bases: TGTGCCATCAGGGAGGGAGCGGGGCAAGAGACCCAGTACTTC. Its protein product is CAIREGAGQETQYF.